Listed below are T cell receptor beta chains from one sample, sequenced in a study of T cell responses to AZD1222 COVID-19 vaccine. Profiling relied on immunoSEQ multiplex PCR, and the TCRdb table lists in-frame clones only, not all of them. The table records about 73,000 clones, more than 70% of them present only once. The sequencing used peripheral blood, collected on day 0 of AZD1222 vaccination. These receptors were taken from an adult in good health. CDR3s include the opening cysteine and the closing phenylalanine or tryptophan. D genes are given only for firm matches. Clone size is shown for a subset of rows, as once, few, many or a class of expanded clone.

v_gene	d_gene	j_gene	abundance	CDR3nt	CDR3aa
TRBV30	TRBD1	TRBJ1-3	.	TGTGCCTATCAGGGGGCAGCTGGAAACACCATATATTTT	CAYQGAAGNTIYF
TRBV27	TRBD2	TRBJ2-4	.	TGTGCCAGCAGTTTAACCGGGAGGGCGGGGGGAAACATTCAGTACTTC	CASSLTGRAGGNIQYF
TRBV4-3	TRBD2	TRBJ2-5	.	TGCGCCAGCTCCACCGGGACTAGCGGGGGGGAACGAGAGACCCAGTACTTC	CASSTGTSGGERETQYF
TRBV30	.	TRBJ1-2	.	TGTGCCTGGAGACGCCATGGCTACACCTTC	CAWRRHGYTF
TRBV5-1	.	TRBJ2-7	.	TGCGCCAGCAGCCCCCTGGGATCCTACGAGCAGTACTTC	CASSPLGSYEQYF
TRBV6-2/TRBV6-3	TRBD2	TRBJ2-2	.	TGTGCCAGCAGCCGAGGACTAGCGGAGGTCACCGGGGAGCTGTTTTTT	CASSRGLAEVTGELFF
TRBV3-1/TRBV3-2	.	TRBJ1-3	.	TGTGCCAGCAGCCAAAGGAGGTCAGGGGCTGGAAACACCATATATTTT	CASSQRRSGAGNTIYF
TRBV28	.	TRBJ1-2	.	TGTGCCAGCAGAGCCGGGACGGGGGGCTATGGCTACACCTTC	CASRAGTGGYGYTF
TRBV27	.	TRBJ2-1	.	TGTGCCAGTCAGGATTCCTACAATGAGCAGTTCTTC	CASQDSYNEQFF
TRBV9	.	TRBJ1-4	.	TGTGCCAGCAGCGTCGACAGTGCAACTAATGAAAAACTGTTTTTT	CASSVDSATNEKLFF
TRBV18	TRBD1	TRBJ2-7	.	TGTGCCAGCTCACGGGACAGGTCCAACGAGCAGTACTTC	CASSRDRSNEQYF
TRBV28	.	TRBJ1-3	.	TGTGCCAGCGGCCATAACAGGGTTTCTGGAAACACCATATATTTT	CASGHNRVSGNTIYF
TRBV19	.	TRBJ1-3	once	TGTGCCAGTAGTGAACGCTCTGGAAACACCATATATTTT	CASSERSGNTIYF
TRBV10-1	TRBD2	TRBJ2-5	few	TGCGCCAGCAGTGATCGAGCGGGGGCCGGGGAGACCCAGTACTTC	CASSDRAGAGETQYF
TRBV19	.	TRBJ1-2	.	TGTGCCAGTAGTATAGCCAGGGGAGGTGGCTACACCTTC	CASSIARGGGYTF
TRBV27	.	TRBJ1-1	few	TGTGCCAGCAGTTTATCCTCAGGGGCAGGAACTGAAGCTTTCTTT	CASSLSSGAGTEAFF
TRBV27	.	TRBJ2-3	.	TGTGCCAGCAGTTTACTTGGGAACTGGGACGGCACAGATACGCAGTATTTT	CASSLLGNWDGTDTQYF
TRBV10-3	TRBD2	TRBJ2-1	once	TGTGCCATCAGGGTGACTAGCGGAGACAATGAGCAGTTCTTC	CAIRVTSGDNEQFF
TRBV7-3	TRBD2	TRBJ2-5	once	TGTGCCAGCAGCTTATTGGCGGGAGTGGGAGAGACCCAGTACTTC	CASSLLAGVGETQYF
TRBV6-5	TRBD2	TRBJ2-7	.	TGTGCCAGCAGTTACGGGACTACCATCCGGGCTTCCGAGCAGTACTTC	CASSYGTTIRASEQYF
TRBV10-3	.	TRBJ2-1	few	TGTGCCATCAGTGAGTCCCTTAGCTCCGGTGAGCAGTTCTTC	CAISESLSSGEQFF
TRBV6-5	.	TRBJ2-7	once	TGTGCCAGCAGTTACTCGAGGGGGGTAGGCTACGAGCAGTACTTC	CASSYSRGVGYEQYF
TRBV7-8	TRBD1	TRBJ1-4	.	TGTGCCAGCAGCAGGGGACAGGCCCGGTTAGGGGACGAAAAACTGTTTTTT	CASSRGQARLGDEKLFF
TRBV28	.	TRBJ2-7	.	TGTGCCAGCAGTTTTTCTTCAGGGGAGGAGCAGTACTTC	CASSFSSGEEQYF
TRBV28	.	TRBJ2-7	.	TGTGCCAGCAGTTCAGGGGGGGGCTACGAGCAGTACTTC	CASSSGGGYEQYF
TRBV5-5	.	TRBJ2-3	.	TGTGCCAGCAGCTCCCGAGGGACAGATACGCAGTATTTT	CASSSRGTDTQYF
TRBV4-2	.	TRBJ1-4	.	TGTGCCAGCAGCCAAGATTTAAGGGAAAAACTGTTTTTT	CASSQDLREKLFF
TRBV6-5	.	TRBJ1-2	once	TGTGCCAGCAGTTACAACGTTCCGGAACATGACGGCTACACCTTC	CASSYNVPEHDGYTF
TRBV21-1	.	TRBJ2-7	.	TGTGCCAGCAGCAAAGTAGGGTACTTC	CASSKVGYF
TRBV7-9	.	TRBJ2-3	.	TGTGCCAGCAGTGCCTACGTCGGGTCCACAGATACGCAGTATTTT	CASSAYVGSTDTQYF
TRBV27	.	TRBJ2-1	.	TGTGCCAGCAAAAAGGGGACACCCAACAATGAGCAGTTCTTC	CASKKGTPNNEQFF